The sequence of this T cell receptor (beta chain) was determined in a study of HIV-infected patients and healthy controls (dated by TCRdb to the mid-2010s). About the study as a whole: The study asked whether deep sequencing of the TCR repertoire from small blood samples of HIV patients could detect immune perturbation and reconstitution. Study-level results and caveats: The study cohorts differed slightly in age and sex profile, but those differences did not account for the observed differences in diversity. Using whole blood restricted sequencing depth and prevented separating the dynamics of distinct T-cell subpopulations. HIV-infected repertoires showed significantly elevated mean Gini indices relative to controls, which possibly reflects oligoclonality. A major limit on how widely the findings apply, in the view of the authors, was that only sixteen HIV-infected individuals were processed. Both the Jaccard index and the count of highly shared sequences showed that healthy controls shared more CDR3s between individuals than HIV+ patients did. Healthy control repertoires showed roughly threefold more distinct CDR3s and higher Shannon diversity than untreated HIV+ repertoires. Compared with controls, HIV-infected patients showed significantly different mean usage of eight alpha and eight beta V genes. HLA typing of donors was not performed in the study. Rare events from HIV-infected data received too much weight under size-matching, and comparisons were complicated by unequal numbers of distinct sequences between patients and controls. Alpha-chain CDR3s from MAIT cells occurred at high frequency in healthy controls but were severely depleted in HIV+ repertoires. Alpha-beta chain pairing was not determined in the samples. In size-matched repertoire data, the apparent post-therapy recovery of the Gini index in HIV-infected patients was not replicated. During therapy, a significant decrease in frequency was seen for HIV-associated CDR3s, whereas no significant change was found for CMV-associated CDR3s, although most of them became more frequent.

Whole blood was used without fractionating the cells, so the repertoire represented all peripheral T cells without sorting. As controls, ten healthy donors without infection were sampled, and about 40% of the ten donors were sampled a second time approximately three months later. For RNA extraction, approximately 2.3 ml of peripheral blood was collected into Tempus tubes. The TURBO-DNase kit was used to remove leftover genomic DNA, and GLOBINclear was used to deplete globin mRNA. The table lists this clonotype with many counts. This clone's antigen is unknown. There are no base qualities to consult, and no much larger clone falls within one base. CDR1 and CDR2 are drawn from the germline V gene (reference sequence): GTSNPN, SVGIG. V and J lose 2 bases and 7 bases, and a span of 18 bases separates them. The CDR3 sequence holds 15 residues, the cysteine and phenylalanine included. Only the CDR3 part of the read is kept: 45 bases, read in frame from the first base.

500 ng RNA was reverse transcribed with SuperScript III using primers against the alpha and beta constant regions. Separate alpha and beta chain libraries were generated by chain-specific third strand synthesis with multiplexing indices. In the protocol, all rearrangements within a chain were amplified with a single primer pair so that primer bias was avoided, and molecular barcodes were added to each cDNA molecule. Purified cDNA was ligated with T4 RNA Ligase 1 onto a 5' RACE adapter bearing a random hexamer and the SP2 sequencing primer site. With slow temperature ramps used to favor optimal annealing, second strand synthesis was primed from the SP2 site with Phusion polymerase. Joined together, two random hexamer sequences that had both been added before amplification formed the 12-nucleotide barcode of each molecule. An amplification PCR of about 20 cycles with P5s and P7 primers came after a short first PCR that had added P5 and P7 adapter elements plus a second index. The libraries went through 25 to 35 PCR cycles in total, were quantified on a Qubit, were sized on a Bioanalyzer, and were diluted to about 4 nM. The normalized libraries were sequenced on an Illumina MiSeq using 2 x 250 paired-end kits. Into 9.5 to 10 ul Tris-Cl, the reverse transcription reactions were eluted following cleanup on MinElute columns. A 1:1 ratio of AMPure XP beads was used to clean the adapter ligations after they had run for roughly 23 hours at 16 degrees C. On the authors' methods: A modified Decombinator that output V, J, insert and barcode information was used to process the demultiplexed FASTQ files. Sequences that shared a barcode but differed from the dominant sequence were discarded as errors, and original cDNA molecules were estimated by counting barcodes clustered at Levenshtein distance 3. The R packages ineq, vegan, igraph and RCytoscape were used for downstream analyses, together with IMGT nomenclature and CDR3 definitions. The authors computed V gene usage over distinct sequences and counted each TCR a single time to avoid skew from clonal expansion. Unique CDR3 amino acid sequences within a donor were connected in similarity networks whenever two sequences differed by a single Levenshtein edit. Published HIV-specific CDR3s (over 90 alpha, 700 or so beta) and CMV-specific CDR3s (more than 12 alpha, 250 or so beta) were compiled and searched for in the repertoires. It was shown by random subsampling to size-matched repertoires that the decreased diversity of patients was not caused by their lower sequence numbers. TCRdb reworked the public reads: Q25 trimming with fastp, MiXCR clone assembly, productive beta chains retained. Entries that share a CDR3 protein sequence are merged under the most common genes and DNA. These V and J calls originate from TCRdb's pipeline instead of the authors' own analysis. The sample table lists around 16,000 distinct CDR3 sequences, under 10% of them with a count of one. The ten largest make up around 5.5% of the sample.

This receptor was taken from an adult in good health. The sample was blood. The V and J genes are TRBV30 and TRBJ1-5; the D gene is perhaps TRBD1, from 5 matching bases. The CDR3 region reads CAWSPQGGEGQPQHF. The nucleotides read TGTGCCTGGAGTCCCCAGGGCGGTGAAGGACAGCCCCAGCATTTT. Outside the CDR3, residues come from the reference TRBV30 and TRBJ1-5 proteins, so the full variable domain is: SQTIHQWPATLVQPVGSPLSLECTVEGTSNPNLYWYRQAAGRGLQLLFYSVGIGQISSEVPQNLSASRPQDRQFILSSKKLLLSDSGFYLCAWSPQGGEGQPQHFGDGTRLSIL.